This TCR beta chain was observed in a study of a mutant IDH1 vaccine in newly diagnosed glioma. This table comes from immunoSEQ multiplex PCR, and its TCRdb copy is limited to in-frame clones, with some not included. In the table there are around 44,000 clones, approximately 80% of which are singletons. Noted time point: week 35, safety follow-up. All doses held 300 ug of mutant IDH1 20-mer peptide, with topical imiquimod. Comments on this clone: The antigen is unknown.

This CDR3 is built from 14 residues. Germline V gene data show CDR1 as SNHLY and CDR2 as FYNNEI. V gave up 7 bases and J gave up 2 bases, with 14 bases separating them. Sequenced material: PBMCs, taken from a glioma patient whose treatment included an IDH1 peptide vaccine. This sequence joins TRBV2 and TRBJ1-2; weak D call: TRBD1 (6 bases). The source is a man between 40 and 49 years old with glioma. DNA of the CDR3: TGTGCCAGCACCAAAGGGGGACCCAACTATGGCTACACCTTC. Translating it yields CASTKGGPNYGYTF.